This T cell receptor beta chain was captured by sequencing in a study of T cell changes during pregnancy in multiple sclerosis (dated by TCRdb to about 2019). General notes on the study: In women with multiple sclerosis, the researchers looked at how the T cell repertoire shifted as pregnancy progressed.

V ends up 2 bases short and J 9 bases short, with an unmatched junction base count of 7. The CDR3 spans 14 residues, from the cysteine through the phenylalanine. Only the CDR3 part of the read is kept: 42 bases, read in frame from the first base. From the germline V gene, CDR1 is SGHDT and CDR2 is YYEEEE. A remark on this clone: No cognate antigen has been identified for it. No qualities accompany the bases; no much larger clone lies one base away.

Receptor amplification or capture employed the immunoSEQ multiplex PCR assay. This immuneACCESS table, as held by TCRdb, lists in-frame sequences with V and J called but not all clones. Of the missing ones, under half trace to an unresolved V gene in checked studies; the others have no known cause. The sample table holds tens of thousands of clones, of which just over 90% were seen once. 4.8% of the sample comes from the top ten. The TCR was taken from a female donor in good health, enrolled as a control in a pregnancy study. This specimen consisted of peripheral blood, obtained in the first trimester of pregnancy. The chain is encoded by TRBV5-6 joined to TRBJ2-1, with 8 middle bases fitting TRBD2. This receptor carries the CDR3 CASSLTGLVSEQFF. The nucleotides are TGTGCCAGCAGCTTAACGGGACTAGTCAGTGAGCAGTTCTTC.